This T cell receptor (beta chain) was identified in a study of radiation and T cells in renal cell carcinoma. Time point denoted: baseline pretreatment blood. The treatment denotes: 15 Gy SBRT to primary tumor, nephrectomy 4 weeks later. This table comes from immunoSEQ multiplex PCR, and its TCRdb copy is limited to in-frame clones, with some not included. The sample carries approximately 150,000 clones, roughly nine tenths recorded once. The count of this clone is one. The CDR3 has 16 residues. Losses at the gene ends were 5 bases for V and 6 bases for J; bases not matched to a gene: 11. Germline loops: CDR1 SGHAT, CDR2 FQNNGV.

Sequences were derived from blood, sampled from a patient whose treatment included radiotherapy and nephrectomy. The clonotype was recovered from a woman in her 70s with renal cell carcinoma. V gene TRBV11-2 combines with J gene TRBJ2-1; 9 nucleotides line up with TRBD2. CDR3 in DNA: TGTGCCAGCAGCCCCCCAAGGCTAGCGGGGACCAATGAGCAGTTCTTC. Amino acids: CASSPPRLAGTNEQFF.